This TCR beta chain originates from a study of T-cell memory formation after mild COVID-19. This clonotype was counted a few times. With V trimmed by 5 bases and J by 3 bases, 11 bases remained unmatched. CDR1 and CDR2 (germline): SGHTA, FQGNSA. This CDR3 is 18 amino acids long. Barcoded TCR alpha and TCR beta cDNA libraries with UMIs came from 5'RACE using constant-segment primers. TCRdb re-derived calls from the 5' RACE reads in MiXCR, one entry per CDR3 protein. The sample has tens of thousands of distinct CDR3 sequences; 15% to 20% are singletons. The chain carries TRBV7-2 and TRBJ2-5, with 14 bases fitting TRBD2. Sequenced material: PBMCs or a T cell subset sorted from them (not recorded which). The origin of this receptor is an adult woman who had mild COVID-19 (a few samples of this study predate the infection). Cell type and time point are not known. The CDR3, as DNA: TGTGCCAGCAGCGCGTCCGGGACTAGCGGGAGCGTAGAAGAGACCCAGTACTTC. This translates into CASSASGTSGSVEETQYF.